These T cell receptor beta chains were read from a single sample in a study of T-cell memory formation after mild COVID-19. TCRdb itself ran the 5' RACE reads through MiXCR, one entry per CDR3 protein. The sample shows over 450,000 distinct CDR3 sequences, roughly 20% of them seen only once. The sample consisted of PBMCs or a T cell subset sorted from them (not recorded which). The source is an adult woman who had mild COVID-19 (a few samples of this study predate the infection). Cell type and time point are not known. Each CDR3 is given with its conserved first and last residue. The order of the fields is J gene, V gene, clone size, D gene, CDR3 DNA, CDR3 protein. The D gene is left open where the match is weak. Expanded clones get a size class; other rows say once, few or many, or leave the size out.

j_call: TRBJ2-3
v_call: TRBV14
clone_size: few
d_call: -
cdr3_nt: TGTGCCAGCAGCCAAGTACGCAGGTTCGAAGATACGCAGTATTTT
cdr3_aa: CASSQVRRFEDTQYF

j_call: TRBJ2-5
v_call: TRBV6-1
clone_size: -
d_call: TRBD2
cdr3_nt: TGTGCCAGCAGTGGATTAGCGGGATCGGAGACCCAGTACTTC
cdr3_aa: CASSGLAGSETQYF

j_call: TRBJ1-1
v_call: TRBV4-1
clone_size: many
d_call: TRBD1
cdr3_nt: TGCGCCAGCAGCCAAGATCGTTTGACAGGGGGCTCGGCTGAAGCTTTCTTT
cdr3_aa: CASSQDRLTGGSAEAFF

j_call: TRBJ2-3
v_call: TRBV5-1
clone_size: many
d_call: TRBD1
cdr3_nt: TGCGCCAGCAGTTCGGGACAGGGGATTACAGATACGCAGTATTTT
cdr3_aa: CASSSGQGITDTQYF

j_call: TRBJ2-6
v_call: TRBV7-2
clone_size: -
d_call: TRBD2
cdr3_nt: TGTGCCAGCAGCCGCCCGGGACTAGCGGGATCTGGGGCCAACGTCCTGACTTTC
cdr3_aa: CASSRPGLAGSGANVLTF

j_call: TRBJ2-7
v_call: TRBV6-6
clone_size: few
d_call: TRBD2
cdr3_nt: TGTGCCAGCACCCCACGGGGAGGGCGCACCTACGAGCAGTACTTC
cdr3_aa: CASTPRGGRTYEQYF

j_call: TRBJ1-6
v_call: TRBV20-1
clone_size: -
d_call: TRBD1
cdr3_nt: TGCAGTGCTAGCCCCGGACAGGTTAATTCACCCCTCCACTTT
cdr3_aa: CSASPGQVNSPLHF

j_call: TRBJ2-3
v_call: TRBV7-9
clone_size: few
d_call: -
cdr3_nt: TGTGCCAGCAGGCAAAGCGGAGGCACAGATACGCAGTATTTT
cdr3_aa: CASRQSGGTDTQYF

j_call: TRBJ2-7
v_call: TRBV12-3/TRBV12-4
clone_size: few
d_call: TRBD1
cdr3_nt: TGTGCCAGCAGTTTAAGGGGGACAGTGGCCGAGCAGTACTTC
cdr3_aa: CASSLRGTVAEQYF

j_call: TRBJ2-5
v_call: TRBV5-1
clone_size: -
d_call: TRBD1
cdr3_nt: TGCGCCAGCAGCTTAACCGGGACAGGGAGTGGGACCCAGTACTTC
cdr3_aa: CASSLTGTGSGTQYF

j_call: TRBJ2-1
v_call: TRBV5-5
clone_size: -
d_call: -
cdr3_nt: TGTGCCAGCAGCTTACGGTACTACAATGAGCAGTTCTTC
cdr3_aa: CASSLRYYNEQFF

j_call: TRBJ2-1
v_call: TRBV7-2
clone_size: few
d_call: -
cdr3_nt: TGTGCCAGCAGCCCGCGCAACCTAGAGAACAATGAGCAGTTCTTC
cdr3_aa: CASSPRNLENNEQFF

j_call: TRBJ2-2
v_call: TRBV7-2
clone_size: -
d_call: -
cdr3_nt: TGTGCCAGCAGCTTAGGCAGGGGTGTCACCGGGGAGCTGTTTTTT
cdr3_aa: CASSLGRGVTGELFF

j_call: TRBJ1-5
v_call: TRBV3-1
clone_size: -
d_call: TRBD1
cdr3_nt: TGTGCCAGCAGCCTGGGACAGCTTCAGCCCCAGCATTTT
cdr3_aa: CASSLGQLQPQHF

j_call: TRBJ2-2
v_call: TRBV20-1
clone_size: -
d_call: -
cdr3_nt: TGCAGTGCTAGTTGGACAGCAACCGGGGAGCTGTTTTTT
cdr3_aa: CSASWTATGELFF

j_call: TRBJ1-3
v_call: TRBV15
clone_size: few
d_call: -
cdr3_nt: TGTGCCACCAGTGACGGGTCCTACTCTGGAAACACCATATATTTT
cdr3_aa: CATSDGSYSGNTIYF

j_call: TRBJ2-1
v_call: TRBV24-1
clone_size: -
d_call: -
cdr3_nt: TGTGCCACCAGTGGTTGGGGGAACCCTAGCTCCTACAATGAGCAGTTCTTC
cdr3_aa: CATSGWGNPSSYNEQFF

j_call: TRBJ2-3
v_call: TRBV19
clone_size: few
d_call: TRBD1
cdr3_nt: TGTGCCAGTAGTAAGGGGACAGGGGGCGCAGATACGCAGTATTTT
cdr3_aa: CASSKGTGGADTQYF

j_call: TRBJ1-2
v_call: TRBV7-2
clone_size: -
d_call: TRBD1
cdr3_nt: TGTGCCAGCAGCTTAAAGGCGACAGGGGGAGGATCGGGCTACACCTTC
cdr3_aa: CASSLKATGGGSGYTF

j_call: TRBJ2-7
v_call: TRBV19
clone_size: few
d_call: -
cdr3_nt: TGTGCCAGTAGTATAACCGCGGCCTCCCGGGTCGAGCAGTACTTC
cdr3_aa: CASSITAASRVEQYF

j_call: TRBJ2-5
v_call: TRBV9
clone_size: -
d_call: -
cdr3_nt: TGTGCCAGCAGCACTCAACAAGAGACCCAGTACTTC
cdr3_aa: CASSTQQETQYF

j_call: TRBJ2-1
v_call: TRBV12-3/TRBV12-4
clone_size: few
d_call: -
cdr3_nt: TGTGCCAGCAGTTTACCCCTCTCCCCACTAGTCACTTCCTACAATGAGCAGTTCTTC
cdr3_aa: CASSLPLSPLVTSYNEQFF

j_call: TRBJ1-4
v_call: TRBV4-1
clone_size: few
d_call: -
cdr3_nt: TGCGCCAGCAGCCAAGTAAGAACGGCAGATGAAAAACTGTTTTTT
cdr3_aa: CASSQVRTADEKLFF

j_call: TRBJ2-2
v_call: TRBV14
clone_size: once
d_call: TRBD1
cdr3_nt: TGTGCCAGCAGCCAAGTCTCGACAGGGGAGGTCGACACCGGGGAGCTGTTTTTT
cdr3_aa: CASSQVSTGEVDTGELFF

j_call: TRBJ2-3
v_call: TRBV7-2
clone_size: -
d_call: -
cdr3_nt: TGTGCCAGCAGCCCCTTACCTACAGGGATAATGGGAAATACGCAGTATTTT
cdr3_aa: CASSPLPTGIMGNTQYF

j_call: TRBJ1-1
v_call: TRBV30
clone_size: -
d_call: -
cdr3_nt: TGTGCCTGGAGTGTACCCCCCCCGGTTTGGGGCACTGAAGCTTTCTTT
cdr3_aa: CAWSVPPPVWGTEAFF

j_call: TRBJ2-7
v_call: TRBV20-1
clone_size: few
d_call: TRBD1
cdr3_nt: TGCAGTGCCACGGAGACAGGGTACTGGTACGAGCAGTACTTC
cdr3_aa: CSATETGYWYEQYF

j_call: TRBJ2-5
v_call: TRBV19
clone_size: -
d_call: -
cdr3_nt: TGTGCCAGTAGTAAGGGGCGACGGGGGGAGACCCAGTACTTC
cdr3_aa: CASSKGRRGETQYF

j_call: TRBJ1-3
v_call: TRBV12-3/TRBV12-4
clone_size: few
d_call: -
cdr3_nt: TGTGCCAGCAGTCCCCACGGGAGCTCTGGAAACACCATATATTTT
cdr3_aa: CASSPHGSSGNTIYF

j_call: TRBJ2-2
v_call: TRBV7-8
clone_size: few
d_call: TRBD2
cdr3_nt: TGTGCCAGCAGCGGGCCGAGCGGGAGGGCCAACACCGGGGAGCTGTTTTTT
cdr3_aa: CASSGPSGRANTGELFF

j_call: TRBJ2-7
v_call: TRBV7-2
clone_size: few
d_call: TRBD2
cdr3_nt: TGTGCCAGCAGCTCCTCCGGGACTACAACCTACGAGCAGTACTTC
cdr3_aa: CASSSSGTTTYEQYF

j_call: TRBJ1-1
v_call: TRBV20-1
clone_size: few
d_call: -
cdr3_nt: TGCAGTGTTCACGAGAACACTGAAGCTTTCTTT
cdr3_aa: CSVHENTEAFF

j_call: TRBJ1-6
v_call: TRBV20-1
clone_size: -
d_call: -
cdr3_nt: TGCAGTGCCAACATTGCCAGTAATAATTCACCCCTCCACTTT
cdr3_aa: CSANIASNNSPLHF

j_call: TRBJ2-5
v_call: TRBV5-1
clone_size: -
d_call: TRBD2
cdr3_nt: TGCGCCAGCAGGAAGACTAGCGGTCAACCGGAGACCCAGTACTTC
cdr3_aa: CASRKTSGQPETQYF

j_call: TRBJ2-2
v_call: TRBV6-2/TRBV6-3
clone_size: -
d_call: -
cdr3_nt: TGTGCCAGCAGTTTCGGACTTGGATGGGAGCTGTTTTTT
cdr3_aa: CASSFGLGWELFF

j_call: TRBJ2-5
v_call: TRBV5-1
clone_size: many
d_call: TRBD2
cdr3_nt: TGCGCCAGCAGCTTGACTCTAGCGGGAGGCTCAGAGACCCAGTACTTC
cdr3_aa: CASSLTLAGGSETQYF

j_call: TRBJ1-5
v_call: TRBV4-1
clone_size: few
d_call: TRBD1
cdr3_nt: TGCGCCAGCAGCCCGGACAGGGCGGCTAACAATCAGCCCCAGCATTTT
cdr3_aa: CASSPDRAANNQPQHF

j_call: TRBJ2-1
v_call: TRBV7-6
clone_size: -
d_call: -
cdr3_nt: TGTGCCAGCAGCCCCCTGGAGTTGCAGTTCTTC
cdr3_aa: CASSPLELQFF

j_call: TRBJ2-1
v_call: TRBV2
clone_size: many
d_call: -
cdr3_nt: TGTGCCATCGGAGGGTACAATGAGCAGTTCTTC
cdr3_aa: CAIGGYNEQFF

j_call: TRBJ2-3
v_call: TRBV5-1
clone_size: few
d_call: -
cdr3_nt: TGCGCCAGCAGCCACGGTGGGGGTTCAGATACGCAGTATTTT
cdr3_aa: CASSHGGGSDTQYF

j_call: TRBJ2-4
v_call: TRBV6-6
clone_size: -
d_call: -
cdr3_nt: TGTGCCAGCAGTTATCGGCAGGGGCGAAACATTCAGTACTTC
cdr3_aa: CASSYRQGRNIQYF

j_call: TRBJ2-2
v_call: TRBV7-9
clone_size: -
d_call: -
cdr3_nt: TGTGCCAGCAGCTTTCAGGGCGCGGACACCGGGGAGCTGTTTTTT
cdr3_aa: CASSFQGADTGELFF

j_call: TRBJ2-1
v_call: TRBV7-2
clone_size: few
d_call: -
cdr3_nt: TGTGCCAGCAGTTCCCCGGGACGGGCTTACAATGAGCAGTTCTTC
cdr3_aa: CASSSPGRAYNEQFF

j_call: TRBJ1-6
v_call: TRBV12-3/TRBV12-4
clone_size: few
d_call: -
cdr3_nt: TGTGCCAGCAGTTTAGCCAGGGGACACTCACCCCTCCACTTT
cdr3_aa: CASSLARGHSPLHF

j_call: TRBJ2-5
v_call: TRBV9
clone_size: -
d_call: TRBD1
cdr3_nt: TGTGCCAGCAGCAAGACTGGACAGGGGGCGTCGGGAGAGACCCAGTACTTC
cdr3_aa: CASSKTGQGASGETQYF

j_call: TRBJ1-2
v_call: TRBV30
clone_size: -
d_call: -
cdr3_nt: TGTGCCTGGAGTGTTTGGGACTCAGGTTTGGGGAATGGCTACACCTTC
cdr3_aa: CAWSVWDSGLGNGYTF

j_call: TRBJ2-3
v_call: TRBV12-3/TRBV12-4
clone_size: few
d_call: TRBD2
cdr3_nt: TGTGCCAGCAGTCCCCTGCTAGCGGGGGGTGCGACAGATACGCAGTATTTT
cdr3_aa: CASSPLLAGGATDTQYF

j_call: TRBJ2-4
v_call: TRBV20-1
clone_size: few
d_call: -
cdr3_nt: TGCAGTGCTAGAGATCCGGGGTCCGGCGGAGCCAAAAACATTCAGTACTTC
cdr3_aa: CSARDPGSGGAKNIQYF

j_call: TRBJ1-6
v_call: TRBV2
clone_size: -
d_call: -
cdr3_nt: TGTGCCAGCAGTGAAGGAGAATGGGGTTCACCCCTCCACTTT
cdr3_aa: CASSEGEWGSPLHF

j_call: TRBJ1-2
v_call: TRBV5-1
clone_size: -
d_call: TRBD1
cdr3_nt: TGCGCCAGCAGCTTGTTGGGGACAGGCCCATCAAATGGCTACACCTTC
cdr3_aa: CASSLLGTGPSNGYTF

j_call: TRBJ1-5
v_call: TRBV6-5
clone_size: -
d_call: TRBD1
cdr3_nt: TGTGCCAGCAGTTACAACCCTCGTCGGTCCAGGGGGAATCAGCCCCAGCATTTT
cdr3_aa: CASSYNPRRSRGNQPQHF

j_call: TRBJ2-2
v_call: TRBV24-1
clone_size: -
d_call: -
cdr3_nt: TGTGCCACCAGTGATTTTCGCCGGAAAGGGAACACCGGGGAGCTGTTTTTT
cdr3_aa: CATSDFRRKGNTGELFF

j_call: TRBJ2-1
v_call: TRBV5-1
clone_size: few
d_call: -
cdr3_nt: TGCGCCAGCAGCTTGGACTCCGCAAACTACAATGAGCAGTTCTTC
cdr3_aa: CASSLDSANYNEQFF

j_call: TRBJ2-1
v_call: TRBV7-2
clone_size: -
d_call: -
cdr3_nt: TGTGCCAGCAGCGCCCGTCGCTCGCAGTTCTTC
cdr3_aa: CASSARRSQFF

j_call: TRBJ1-2
v_call: TRBV4-1
clone_size: few
d_call: TRBD1
cdr3_nt: TGCGCCAGCAGCCCGGGACAGGGGGGTAATGGCTACACCTTC
cdr3_aa: CASSPGQGGNGYTF

j_call: TRBJ1-2
v_call: TRBV12-3/TRBV12-4
clone_size: few
d_call: -
cdr3_nt: TGTGCCAGCACCCGAAGGGGGGAGGGCGGCTACACCTTC
cdr3_aa: CASTRRGEGGYTF

j_call: TRBJ2-1
v_call: TRBV9
clone_size: few
d_call: -
cdr3_nt: TGTGCCAGCAGCGTAGTAGGAGAGTCTGAGCAGTTCTTC
cdr3_aa: CASSVVGESEQFF

j_call: TRBJ2-7
v_call: TRBV20-1
clone_size: -
d_call: TRBD2
cdr3_nt: TGCAGTGCTAGAGATACTACGGCGGGGGCCTACGAGCAGTACTTC
cdr3_aa: CSARDTTAGAYEQYF